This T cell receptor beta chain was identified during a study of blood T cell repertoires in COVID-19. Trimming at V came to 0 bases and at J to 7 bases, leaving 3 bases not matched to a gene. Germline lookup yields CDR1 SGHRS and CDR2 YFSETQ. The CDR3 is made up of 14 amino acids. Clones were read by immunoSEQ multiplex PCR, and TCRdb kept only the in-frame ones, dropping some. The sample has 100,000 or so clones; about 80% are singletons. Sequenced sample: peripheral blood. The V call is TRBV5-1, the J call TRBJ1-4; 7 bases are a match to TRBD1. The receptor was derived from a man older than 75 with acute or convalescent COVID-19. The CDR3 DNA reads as TGCGCCAGCAGCTTGGTTGGGACAGCTGAAAAACTGTTTTTT. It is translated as CASSLVGTAEKLFF.